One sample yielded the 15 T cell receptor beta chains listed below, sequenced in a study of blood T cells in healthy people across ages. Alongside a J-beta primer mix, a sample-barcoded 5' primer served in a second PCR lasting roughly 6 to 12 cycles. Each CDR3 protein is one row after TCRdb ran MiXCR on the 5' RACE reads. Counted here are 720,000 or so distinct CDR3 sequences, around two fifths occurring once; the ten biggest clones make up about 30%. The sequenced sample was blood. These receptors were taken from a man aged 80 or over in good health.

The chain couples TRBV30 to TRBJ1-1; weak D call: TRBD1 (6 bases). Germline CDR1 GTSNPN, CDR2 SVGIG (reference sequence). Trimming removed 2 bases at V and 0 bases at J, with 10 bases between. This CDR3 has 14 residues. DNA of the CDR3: TGTGCCTGGAGTCCGGGACACATGAACACTGAAGCTTTCTTT. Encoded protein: CAWSPGHMNTEAFF.

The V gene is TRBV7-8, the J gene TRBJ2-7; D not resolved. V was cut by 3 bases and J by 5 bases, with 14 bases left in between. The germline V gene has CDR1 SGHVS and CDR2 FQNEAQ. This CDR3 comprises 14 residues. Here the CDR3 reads CASSFGSTLDEQYF. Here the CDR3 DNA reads TGTGCCAGCAGCTTCGGGTCCACTTTGGACGAGCAGTACTTC.

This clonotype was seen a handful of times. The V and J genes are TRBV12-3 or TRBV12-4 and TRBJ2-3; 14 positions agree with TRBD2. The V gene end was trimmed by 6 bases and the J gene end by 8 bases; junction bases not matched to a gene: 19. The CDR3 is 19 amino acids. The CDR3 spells CASSPSPSGLAGVARTQYF. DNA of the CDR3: TGTGCCAGCAGCCCTTCACCGTCGGGACTAGCGGGGGTGGCGCGTACGCAGTATTTT.

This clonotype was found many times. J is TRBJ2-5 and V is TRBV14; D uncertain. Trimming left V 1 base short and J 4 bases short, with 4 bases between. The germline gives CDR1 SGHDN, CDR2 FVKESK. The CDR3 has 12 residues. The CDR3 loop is CASSQVRETQYF. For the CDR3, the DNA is TGTGCCAGCAGCCAAGTGAGAGAGACCCAGTACTTC.

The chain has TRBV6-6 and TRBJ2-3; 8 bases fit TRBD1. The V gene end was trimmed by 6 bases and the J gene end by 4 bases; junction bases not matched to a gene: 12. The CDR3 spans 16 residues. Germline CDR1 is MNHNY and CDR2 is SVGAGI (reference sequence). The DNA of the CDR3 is TGTGCCAGCAGCGACAGGGGACCGCGCGTAGCAGATACGCAGTATTTT. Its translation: CASSDRGPRVADTQYF.

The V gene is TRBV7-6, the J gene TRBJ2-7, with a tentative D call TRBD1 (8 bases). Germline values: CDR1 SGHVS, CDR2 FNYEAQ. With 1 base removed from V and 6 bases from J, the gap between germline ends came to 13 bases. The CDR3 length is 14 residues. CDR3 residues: CASSLGTGRGEQYF. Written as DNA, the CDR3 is TGTGCCAGCAGCTTAGGGACAGGGAGGGGCGAGCAGTACTTC.

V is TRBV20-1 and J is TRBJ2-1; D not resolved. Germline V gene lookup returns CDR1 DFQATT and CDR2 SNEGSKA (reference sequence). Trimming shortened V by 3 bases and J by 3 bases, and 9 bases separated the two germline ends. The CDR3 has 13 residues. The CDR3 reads CSASVYSYNEQFF. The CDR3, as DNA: TGCAGTGCTAGTGTATACAGCTACAATGAGCAGTTCTTC.

CDR3 DNA sequence: TGTGCCAGCAGTTACTCCGGCCGCGGGGCGGGAGTGATCTACGAGCAGTACTTC. Protein sequence: CASSYSGRGAGVIYEQYF. V usage is TRBV6-2 or TRBV6-3 and J usage is TRBJ2-4; 7 positions agree with TRBD2. The last part of the DNA fits TRBJ2-7 better; the J call may be wrong. The CDR3 is 18 residues long. Looked up from germline, CDR1 is MNHEY and CDR2 is SVGEGT.

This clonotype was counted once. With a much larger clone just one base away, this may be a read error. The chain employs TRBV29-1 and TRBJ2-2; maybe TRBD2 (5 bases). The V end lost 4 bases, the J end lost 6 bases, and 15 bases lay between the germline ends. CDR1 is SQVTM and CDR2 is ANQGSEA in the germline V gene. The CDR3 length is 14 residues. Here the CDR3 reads CSVGAEGAAGELFF. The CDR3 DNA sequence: TGCAGCGTTGGGGCAGAGGGCGCAGCCGGGGAGCTGTTTTTT.

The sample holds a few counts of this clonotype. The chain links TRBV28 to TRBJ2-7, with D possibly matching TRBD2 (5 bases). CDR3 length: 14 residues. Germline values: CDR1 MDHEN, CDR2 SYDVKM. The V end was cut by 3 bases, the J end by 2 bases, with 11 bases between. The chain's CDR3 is CASSLTGVPYEQYF. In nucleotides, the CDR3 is TGTGCCAGCAGTTTGACCGGGGTACCCTACGAGCAGTACTTC.

The CDR3 spells CSARDRSGVPGELFF. CDR3 nucleotide sequence: TGCAGTGCTAGAGATCGATCGGGAGTTCCGGGGGAGCTGTTTTTT. The J gene is TRBJ2-2, the V gene TRBV20-1, with D tentatively TRBD2 (6 bases). Germline lookup yields CDR1 DFQATT and CDR2 SNEGSKA (reference sequence). This CDR3 has 15 amino acids. With 0 bases removed from V and 8 bases from J, the gap between germline ends came to 16 bases.

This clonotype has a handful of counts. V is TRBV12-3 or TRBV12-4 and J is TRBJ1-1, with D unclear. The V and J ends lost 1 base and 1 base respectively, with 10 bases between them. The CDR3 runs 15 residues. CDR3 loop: CASSLGPGRNTEAFF. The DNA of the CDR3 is TGTGCCAGCAGTTTAGGTCCGGGAAGGAACACTGAAGCTTTCTTT.

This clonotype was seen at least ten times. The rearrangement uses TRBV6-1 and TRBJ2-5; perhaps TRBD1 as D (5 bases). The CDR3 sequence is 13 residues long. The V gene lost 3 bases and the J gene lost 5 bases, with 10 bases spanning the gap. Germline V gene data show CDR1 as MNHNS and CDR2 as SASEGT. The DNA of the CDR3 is TGTGCCAGCAGTGACCAGGGTGGTGAGACCCAGTACTTC. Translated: CASSDQGGETQYF.

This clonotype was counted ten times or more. Here the CDR3 DNA reads TGTGCCAGCAGTCACCGAACCACAGATACGCAGTATTTT. Encoded protein: CASSHRTTDTQYF. V gene TRBV27 combines with J gene TRBJ2-3; D is unresolved. There are 13 residues in the CDR3. Between the trimmed V and J ends, which lost 5 bases and 2 bases, there was a span of 8 bases. Germline CDR1 reads MNHEY; CDR2 reads SMNVEV (reference sequence).

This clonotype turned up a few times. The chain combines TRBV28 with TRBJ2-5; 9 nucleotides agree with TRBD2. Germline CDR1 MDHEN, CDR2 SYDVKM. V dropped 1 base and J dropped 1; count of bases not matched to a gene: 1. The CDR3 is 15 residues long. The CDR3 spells CASSLSSGTQETQYF. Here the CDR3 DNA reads TGTGCCAGCAGTTTATCTAGCGGGACCCAAGAGACCCAGTACTTC.